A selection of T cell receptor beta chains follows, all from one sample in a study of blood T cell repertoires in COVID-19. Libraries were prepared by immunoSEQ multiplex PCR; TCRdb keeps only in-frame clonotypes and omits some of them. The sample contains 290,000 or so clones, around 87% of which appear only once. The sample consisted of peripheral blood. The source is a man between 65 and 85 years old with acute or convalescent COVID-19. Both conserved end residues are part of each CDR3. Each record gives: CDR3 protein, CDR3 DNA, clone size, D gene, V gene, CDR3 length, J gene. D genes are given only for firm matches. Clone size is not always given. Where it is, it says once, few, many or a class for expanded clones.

cdr3_aa: CASSLGVTSTTGELFF
cdr3_nt: TGTGCCAGCAGCTTAGGTGTCACTTCAACCACCGGGGAGCTGTTTTTT
clone_size: .
d_call: .
v_call: TRBV7-9
cdr3_length: 16
j_call: TRBJ2-2

cdr3_aa: CASNIRNSYNEQFF
cdr3_nt: TGCGCCAGCAACATACGAAACTCCTACAATGAGCAGTTCTTC
clone_size: .
d_call: .
v_call: TRBV5-1
cdr3_length: 14
j_call: TRBJ2-1

cdr3_aa: CASSPLNYGYTF
cdr3_nt: TGTGCCAGCAGCCCTCTTAACTATGGCTACACCTTC
clone_size: .
d_call: .
v_call: TRBV28
cdr3_length: 12
j_call: TRBJ1-2

cdr3_aa: CASTRGFRSGLFF
cdr3_nt: TGCGCCAGCACCCGAGGGTTCCGATCTGGGCTGTTTTTT
clone_size: .
d_call: .
v_call: TRBV5-1
cdr3_length: 13
j_call: TRBJ2-2

cdr3_aa: CASSEETGQSAFF
cdr3_nt: TGTGCCAGCAGTGAGGAAACAGGGCAATCGGCTTTCTTT
clone_size: .
d_call: .
v_call: TRBV28
cdr3_length: 13
j_call: TRBJ1-1

cdr3_aa: CASSVGDRETQYF
cdr3_nt: TGTGCCAGCAGCGTAGGGGACAGGGAGACCCAGTACTTC
clone_size: .
d_call: TRBD1
v_call: TRBV9
cdr3_length: 13
j_call: TRBJ2-5

cdr3_aa: CASSSSLVVYTEAFF
cdr3_nt: TGTGCCAGCAGCTCCTCCCTCGTAGTATACACTGAAGCTTTCTTT
clone_size: .
d_call: .
v_call: TRBV7-9
cdr3_length: 15
j_call: TRBJ1-1

cdr3_aa: CASSDRKETQYF
cdr3_nt: TGTGCCAGCAGTGACAGAAAAGAGACCCAGTACTTC
clone_size: .
d_call: .
v_call: TRBV25-1
cdr3_length: 12
j_call: TRBJ2-5

cdr3_aa: CASSYLPQETQYF
cdr3_nt: TGTGCCAGCAGTTACCTACCCCAAGAGACCCAGTACTTC
clone_size: .
d_call: .
v_call: TRBV6-2/TRBV6-3
cdr3_length: 13
j_call: TRBJ2-5

cdr3_aa: CATSETPGGASTDTQYF
cdr3_nt: TGTGCCACCAGTGAAACCCCGGGGGGCGCAAGCACAGATACGCAGTATTTT
clone_size: .
d_call: .
v_call: TRBV24-1
cdr3_length: 17
j_call: TRBJ2-3

cdr3_aa: CASSVGDSYNSPLHF
cdr3_nt: TGTGCCAGCAGCGTTGGGGACAGCTATAATTCACCCCTCCACTTT
clone_size: .
d_call: TRBD1
v_call: TRBV5-4
cdr3_length: 15
j_call: TRBJ1-6

cdr3_aa: CASSLQGARNTGELFF
cdr3_nt: TGTGCCAGCAGCTTACAGGGGGCGCGGAACACCGGGGAGCTGTTTTTT
clone_size: .
d_call: TRBD1
v_call: TRBV5-4
cdr3_length: 16
j_call: TRBJ2-2

cdr3_aa: CAITSGGQASSGNTIYF
cdr3_nt: TGTGCCATCACCAGTGGAGGACAGGCGAGCTCTGGAAACACCATATATTTT
clone_size: once
d_call: TRBD1
v_call: TRBV10-3
cdr3_length: 17
j_call: TRBJ1-3

cdr3_aa: CASSPLEQETQYF
cdr3_nt: TGTGCCAGCAGCCCACTTGAGCAAGAGACCCAGTACTTC
clone_size: .
d_call: .
v_call: TRBV28
cdr3_length: 13
j_call: TRBJ2-5

cdr3_aa: CASRRLASYEQYF
cdr3_nt: TGTGCCAGCAGACGACTAGCGTCCTACGAGCAGTACTTC
clone_size: .
d_call: TRBD2
v_call: TRBV6-5
cdr3_length: 13
j_call: TRBJ2-7

cdr3_aa: CASSLGTAGNTIYF
cdr3_nt: TGCGCCAGCAGCTTAGGGACAGCTGGAAACACCATATATTTT
clone_size: .
d_call: TRBD1
v_call: TRBV5-1
cdr3_length: 14
j_call: TRBJ1-3

cdr3_aa: CASSTGGLSTGELFF
cdr3_nt: TGTGCCAGCAGTACAGGGGGCTTGAGCACCGGGGAGCTGTTTTTT
clone_size: .
d_call: TRBD1
v_call: TRBV4-2
cdr3_length: 15
j_call: TRBJ2-2

cdr3_aa: CASSTIFSGSGSEQYF
cdr3_nt: TGTGCCAGCAGCACGATCTTTAGCGGGAGTGGGTCCGAGCAGTACTTC
clone_size: .
d_call: TRBD2
v_call: TRBV11-2
cdr3_length: 16
j_call: TRBJ2-7

cdr3_aa: CASTPPGTLSYEQYF
cdr3_nt: TGTGCCAGCACCCCTCCGGGGACACTTTCCTACGAGCAGTACTTC
clone_size: .
d_call: .
v_call: TRBV2
cdr3_length: 15
j_call: TRBJ2-7

cdr3_aa: CASRLTENTEAFF
cdr3_nt: TGTGCCAGCAGACTTACCGAGAACACTGAAGCTTTCTTT
clone_size: .
d_call: .
v_call: TRBV6-6
cdr3_length: 13
j_call: TRBJ1-1

cdr3_aa: CASSQEAPRGKETQYF
cdr3_nt: TGCGCCAGCAGCCAAGAAGCACCCCGGGGTAAAGAGACCCAGTACTTC
clone_size: .
d_call: .
v_call: TRBV4-1
cdr3_length: 16
j_call: TRBJ2-5

cdr3_aa: CAISGWTANSGANVLTF
cdr3_nt: TGTGCCATCAGTGGATGGACAGCCAACTCTGGGGCCAACGTCCTGACTTTC
clone_size: once
d_call: .
v_call: TRBV10-3
cdr3_length: 17
j_call: TRBJ2-6

cdr3_aa: CAGAAGNTEAFF
cdr3_nt: TGTGCCGGAGCGGCGGGGAACACTGAAGCTTTCTTT
clone_size: .
d_call: .
v_call: TRBV7-9
cdr3_length: 12
j_call: TRBJ1-1

cdr3_aa: CASSEMGQGASDTQYF
cdr3_nt: TGTGCCAGCAGTGAGATGGGACAGGGGGCATCAGATACGCAGTATTTT
clone_size: .
d_call: TRBD1
v_call: TRBV6-1
cdr3_length: 16
j_call: TRBJ2-3

cdr3_aa: CASSKRGRADTQYF
cdr3_nt: TGCGCCAGCAGCAAGCGGGGGCGGGCAGATACGCAGTATTTT
clone_size: .
d_call: TRBD2
v_call: TRBV5-1
cdr3_length: 14
j_call: TRBJ2-3

cdr3_aa: CASSARGREETQYF
cdr3_nt: TGTGCCAGCAGTGCTCGAGGCAGGGAAGAGACCCAGTACTTC
clone_size: once
d_call: .
v_call: TRBV6-6
cdr3_length: 14
j_call: TRBJ2-5

cdr3_aa: CASSQTSTDTQYF
cdr3_nt: TGTGCCAGCTCCCAGACTAGTACAGATACGCAGTATTTT
clone_size: .
d_call: .
v_call: TRBV18
cdr3_length: 13
j_call: TRBJ2-3

cdr3_aa: CSVEGGTGTTNAFF
cdr3_nt: TGCAGCGTTGAAGGGGGGACAGGGACTACGAATGCTTTCTTT
clone_size: .
d_call: TRBD1
v_call: TRBV29-1
cdr3_length: 14
j_call: TRBJ1-1

cdr3_aa: CATSDPRPGAQVTQYF
cdr3_nt: TGTGCCACCAGTGACCCCAGACCAGGGGCCCAGGTGACCCAGTACTTC
clone_size: .
d_call: .
v_call: TRBV24-1
cdr3_length: 16
j_call: TRBJ2-5

cdr3_aa: CASSPTAGELFF
cdr3_nt: TGTGCCAGCAGTCCTACGGCCGGGGAGCTGTTTTTT
clone_size: .
d_call: .
v_call: TRBV12-3/TRBV12-4
cdr3_length: 12
j_call: TRBJ2-2

cdr3_aa: CASSPLFGLSNTEAFF
cdr3_nt: TGTGCCAGCAGCCCCCTCTTTGGACTTTCGAACACTGAAGCTTTCTTT
clone_size: once
d_call: .
v_call: TRBV3-1/TRBV3-2
cdr3_length: 16
j_call: TRBJ1-1

cdr3_aa: CASSPSSGGRGPRGYEQYF
cdr3_nt: TGTGCCAGCAGCCCCTCTTCGGGGGGCAGGGGGCCCCGTGGCTACGAGCAGTACTTC
clone_size: .
d_call: .
v_call: TRBV11-2
cdr3_length: 19
j_call: TRBJ2-7

cdr3_aa: CSAAGGNEQFF
cdr3_nt: TGCAGTGCGGCGGGGGGCAATGAGCAGTTCTTC
clone_size: many
d_call: TRBD2
v_call: TRBV20-1
cdr3_length: 11
j_call: TRBJ2-1

cdr3_aa: CASSMTGWEQFF
cdr3_nt: TGTGCCAGTAGTATGACAGGGTGGGAGCAGTTCTTC
clone_size: .
d_call: TRBD1
v_call: TRBV19
cdr3_length: 12
j_call: TRBJ2-1

cdr3_aa: CAISLGTRGNEQFF
cdr3_nt: TGTGCCATCAGCCTCGGGACTAGGGGCAATGAGCAGTTCTTC
clone_size: .
d_call: TRBD2
v_call: TRBV10-3
cdr3_length: 14
j_call: TRBJ2-1

cdr3_aa: CASSFGGGETQYF
cdr3_nt: TGTGCCAGCAGCTTCGGCGGCGGGGAGACCCAGTACTTC
clone_size: .
d_call: .
v_call: TRBV7-2
cdr3_length: 13
j_call: TRBJ2-5

cdr3_aa: CASSQLTGQINTEAFF
cdr3_nt: TGTGCCAGCAGCCAATTAACAGGGCAAATAAACACTGAAGCTTTCTTT
clone_size: once
d_call: .
v_call: TRBV3-1/TRBV3-2
cdr3_length: 16
j_call: TRBJ1-1

cdr3_aa: CASITMGLAQETQYF
cdr3_nt: TGTGCCAGCATTACGATGGGACTAGCCCAAGAGACCCAGTACTTC
clone_size: .
d_call: TRBD2
v_call: TRBV7-2
cdr3_length: 15
j_call: TRBJ2-5

cdr3_aa: CASSVEGGDYDNEQFF
cdr3_nt: TGTGCCAGCAGCGTAGAGGGCGGGGACTACGACAATGAGCAGTTCTTC
clone_size: .
d_call: TRBD2
v_call: TRBV9
cdr3_length: 16
j_call: TRBJ2-1

cdr3_aa: CASSLAPTGNRGYTF
cdr3_nt: TGTGCCAGCAGCTTAGCCCCGACAGGGAATAGGGGCTACACCTTC
clone_size: .
d_call: TRBD1
v_call: TRBV7-9
cdr3_length: 15
j_call: TRBJ1-2

cdr3_aa: CASSQVSLSYNEQFF
cdr3_nt: TGTGCCAGCAGCCAAGTTTCACTATCCTACAATGAGCAGTTCTTC
clone_size: .
d_call: .
v_call: TRBV3-1/TRBV3-2
cdr3_length: 15
j_call: TRBJ2-1

cdr3_aa: CASSGEFGNTIYF
cdr3_nt: TGTGCCAGCAGTGGGGAGTTTGGAAACACCATATATTTT
clone_size: .
d_call: .
v_call: TRBV2
cdr3_length: 13
j_call: TRBJ1-3

cdr3_aa: CASSLDRTGELFF
cdr3_nt: TGCGCCAGCAGCTTGGACCGGACCGGGGAGCTGTTTTTT
clone_size: once
d_call: .
v_call: TRBV5-1
cdr3_length: 13
j_call: TRBJ2-2

cdr3_aa: CASSPTYNTGELFF
cdr3_nt: TGCGCCAGCAGCCCGACATACAACACCGGGGAGCTGTTTTTT
clone_size: .
d_call: .
v_call: TRBV4-1
cdr3_length: 14
j_call: TRBJ2-2

cdr3_aa: CASSKGQGNYNEQFF
cdr3_nt: TGTGCCAGCAGCAAAGGACAGGGTAACTACAATGAGCAGTTCTTC
clone_size: .
d_call: TRBD1
v_call: TRBV5-6
cdr3_length: 15
j_call: TRBJ2-1

cdr3_aa: CASSRQGYYEQYF
cdr3_nt: TGTGCCAGCAGCCGACAGGGGTACTACGAGCAGTACTTC
clone_size: .
d_call: TRBD1
v_call: TRBV6-2/TRBV6-3
cdr3_length: 13
j_call: TRBJ2-7

cdr3_aa: CASSLAVSGGGYGYTF
cdr3_nt: TGTGCCAGCAGCTTGGCAGTTTCGGGGGGCGGCTATGGCTACACCTTC
clone_size: .
d_call: .
v_call: TRBV5-5
cdr3_length: 16
j_call: TRBJ1-2

cdr3_aa: CASRTNGGGGTEAFF
cdr3_nt: TGCGCCAGCCGCACAAACGGCGGGGGTGGCACTGAAGCTTTCTTT
clone_size: .
d_call: .
v_call: TRBV5-1
cdr3_length: 15
j_call: TRBJ1-1

cdr3_aa: CASSRLVGEQFF
cdr3_nt: TGTGCCAGCAGCAGACTAGTAGGTGAGCAGTTCTTC
clone_size: .
d_call: .
v_call: TRBV7-2
cdr3_length: 12
j_call: TRBJ2-1

cdr3_aa: CASTGGPNTGELFF
cdr3_nt: TGTGCCAGCACAGGGGGCCCGAACACCGGGGAGCTGTTTTTT
clone_size: .
d_call: TRBD1
v_call: TRBV19
cdr3_length: 14
j_call: TRBJ2-2

cdr3_aa: CATSRDPGGSDTGELFF
cdr3_nt: TGTGCCACCAGCAGAGATCCCGGCGGGAGTGACACCGGGGAGCTGTTTTTT
clone_size: .
d_call: TRBD2
v_call: TRBV15
cdr3_length: 17
j_call: TRBJ2-2

cdr3_aa: CASSVSSGGPGGELFF
cdr3_nt: TGTGCCAGCAGCGTGTCTTCGGGAGGGCCAGGCGGGGAGCTGTTTTTT
clone_size: .
d_call: TRBD2
v_call: TRBV9
cdr3_length: 16
j_call: TRBJ2-2